The clone carrying this T cell receptor beta chain occurred a few times. The antigen is unknown. This record comes from a study of vaccination and CD4 T cells after COVID-19. On the study more broadly: The stimulus for the cells was overlapping spike peptides derived from SARS-CoV-2, HCoV-NL63, HCoV-OC43 and HCoV-229E.

Germline V CDR1 and CDR2: SEHNR, FQNEAQ (reference sequence). The CDR3 runs to 18 residues. Trimming removed 5 bases from V and 6 bases from J; junction bases left unmatched: 18. Scientists ran DNA taken from cultured CD4+ T cells through the Oncomine TCR Beta short-read assay for sequencing. Each CDR3 protein gets one entry after TCRdb re-called the PCR reads with MiXCR. The sample records just under 9,000 distinct CDR3 sequences, around 23% being singletons. Treatment: approximately 11-day PBMC culture with coronavirus spike peptide pools or control peptides (ViraFEST assay). ViraFEST relied on peptide pools to expand antigen-specific T cells; the TCRs were sequenced afterward. Whole-study results and caveats: The median SARS-CoV-2-reactive clonotype number increased from around 20 to 38, without statistical significance. The cohort comprised relatively few convalescent patients, and no early post-infection timepoints were analyzed.

Sequencing was carried out using cultured CD4+ T cells from blood. The V gene is TRBV7-9, the J gene TRBJ2-3; 9 bases are shared with TRBD1. The origin of this receptor is a human donor with COVID-19. As DNA, the CDR3 is TGTGCCAGCAGCGTACCGGCAGGGGGGACAGGGATGCCCGATACGCAGTATTTT. It is translated as CASSVPAGGTGMPDTQYF.